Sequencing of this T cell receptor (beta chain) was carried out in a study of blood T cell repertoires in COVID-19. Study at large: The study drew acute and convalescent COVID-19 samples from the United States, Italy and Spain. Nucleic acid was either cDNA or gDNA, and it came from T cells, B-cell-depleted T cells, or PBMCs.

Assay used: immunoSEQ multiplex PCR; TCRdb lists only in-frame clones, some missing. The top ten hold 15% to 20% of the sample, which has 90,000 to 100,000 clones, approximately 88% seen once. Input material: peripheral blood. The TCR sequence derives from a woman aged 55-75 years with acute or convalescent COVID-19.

CDR3 region: CASSVGGYGEKLFF. The DNA of the CDR3 is TGTGCCAGCAGCGTAGGAGGGTATGGGGAAAAACTGTTTTTT. The chain has TRBV9 and TRBJ1-4; D remains ambiguous. The CDR3 length is 14 residues. Germline CDR1 reads SGDLS; CDR2 reads YYNGEE. V was clipped by 0 bases and J by 8 bases, with 11 bases between them.